The table lists the clone carrying this T cell receptor beta chain with a count of one. Its antigen is as yet unknown. This may be a read error, as it is one base from a much larger clone. This sample was included in a study of T cells in Graves' hyperthyroidism and ophthalmopathy. Study-level points and caveats: The majority of expanded thyroid clonotypes above 0.001 also appeared in blood. The model foresaw ophthalmopathy a median 6.5 months prior to onset.

There were TCR beta CDR3 regions amplified from RNA transcripts. During a first-round RT-PCR of the TCR CDR3, the HTBI primer set was used. TCRdb re-derived calls from the multiplex PCR reads in MiXCR, one entry per CDR3 protein. Altogether about 270,000 distinct CDR3 sequences are present, around 24% being singletons, with the ten largest covering around 40%. Patients affected by ophthalmopathy presented a Clinical Activity Score of at least 3, a NOSPECS grade of at least 4, and disease duration below 3 months. The receptor's source is a woman in her 40s with Graves' ophthalmopathy. The sequencing input was blood.

CDR3 sequence reads: CASSLEMTDEQYF. DNA of the CDR3: TGTGCCAGCAGCTTAGAGATGACTGACGAGCAGTACTTC. This chain uses TRBV7-9 with TRBJ2-7; D ambiguous. CDR1 SEHNR and CDR2 FQNEAQ come from the germline V gene (reference sequence). The V end was cut by 1 base, the J end by 5 bases, with 9 bases between. The CDR3 has 13 amino acids.